This T cell receptor beta chain is from a study of cytomegalovirus exposure and HLA in healthy donors. Vbeta (60) and Jbeta (13) primers were used in the PCR. Sequenced by immunoSEQ multiplex PCR; TCRdb stores in-frame clones only, minus some. The sample includes roughly 120,000 clones, roughly 80% seen only once; the top ten take 1.5%. Per germline, CDR1 SGHAT and CDR2 FQNNGV. V lost 2 bases and J lost 8, with 9 bases in between. CDR3 size: 12 residues. The sequence was collected from a woman between 18 and 30 years old in good health and CMV-seronegative. The specimen sequenced was PBMCs. This sequence joins TRBV11-2 and TRBJ1-2; maybe TRBD1 (6 bases). The CDR3 nucleotides read TGTGCCAGCAGCTTATCAGGGGAGGGCTACACCTTC. Translating it yields CASSLSGEGYTF.